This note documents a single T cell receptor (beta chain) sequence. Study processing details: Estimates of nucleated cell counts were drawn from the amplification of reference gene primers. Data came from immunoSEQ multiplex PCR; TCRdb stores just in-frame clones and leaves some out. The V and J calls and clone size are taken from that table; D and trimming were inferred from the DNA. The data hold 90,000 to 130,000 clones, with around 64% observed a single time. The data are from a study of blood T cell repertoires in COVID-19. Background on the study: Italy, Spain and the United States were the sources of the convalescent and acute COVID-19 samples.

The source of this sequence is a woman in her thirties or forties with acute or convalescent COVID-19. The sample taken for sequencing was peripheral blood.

In DNA, the CDR3 is TGTGCCAGCAGCGGAGGACTAGCGGGGGTTACAGATACGCAGTATTTT. Translated: CASSGGLAGVTDTQYF. This rearrangement joins TRBV7-2 to TRBJ2-3; TRBD2 matches 13 bases. V was pared by 5 bases and J by 3 bases, with 5 bases of the junction left unmatched. CDR3 length equals 16 residues. Germline loops: CDR1 SGHTA, CDR2 FQGNSA.